Listed below are T cell receptor beta chains from one sample, sequenced in a study of Ad26.COV2.S vaccination and SARS-CoV-2 variants. Produced via immunoSEQ multiplex PCR; TCRdb's table is partial and in-frame only. This table holds about 320,000 clones, 85% to 90% found once. Specimen: peripheral blood, collected in a trial of Ad26.COV2.S vaccine versus placebo. The receptors derive from a person between 18 and 65 years old who received the Ad26.COV2.S COVID-19 vaccine or a placebo. The CDR3 runs from the conserved cysteine through the conserved F or W. D genes are given only for firm matches. A clone size is listed for some rows: how often the clone was seen (once, few, many), or a class if it is expanded.

abundance	v_gene	j_gene	d_gene	CDR3nt	CDR3aa
once	TRBV10-2	TRBJ2-1	NA	TGCGCCGCCTTTCCGGGGACTCAGTCCAATGAGCAGTTCTTC	CAAFPGTQSNEQFF
NA	TRBV27	TRBJ2-7	TRBD1	TGTGCCAGCAGTTTATCACCGGGACAGATTTACGAGCAGTACTTC	CASSLSPGQIYEQYF
NA	TRBV6-6	TRBJ2-1	TRBD2	TGTGCCAGCCAGTTAGGGATGACTAGCGGAAACAATGAGCAGTTCTTC	CASQLGMTSGNNEQFF
NA	TRBV12-3/TRBV12-4	TRBJ1-4	NA	TGTGCCAGCAGCCTCCCCTATGAAAAACTGTTTTTT	CASSLPYEKLFF
once	TRBV6-5	TRBJ1-1	NA	TGTGCCAGCAGGCCGGGATCCAACACTGAAGCTTTCTTT	CASRPGSNTEAFF
NA	TRBV7-9	TRBJ2-2	NA	TGTGCCAGCAGCTTAGGGGTCTACACCGGGGAGCTGTTTTTT	CASSLGVYTGELFF
NA	TRBV6-2/TRBV6-3	TRBJ2-5	NA	TGTGCCAGCAGTTTAAACGTTCGAAGACCGCAACAAGAGACCCAGTACTTC	CASSLNVRRPQQETQYF
NA	TRBV7-9	TRBJ2-5	TRBD1	TGTGCCAGCAGCCCGCGACAGGGGGTGGGAGAGACCCAGTACTTC	CASSPRQGVGETQYF
NA	TRBV19	TRBJ2-3	NA	TGTGCCAGTACCGCTGGGGGGGCCGAAGGAGATACGCAGTATTTT	CASTAGGAEGDTQYF
NA	TRBV5-1	TRBJ2-1	NA	TGCGCCAGCAGCTCGGGGGACAGCCATAATGAGCAGTTCTTC	CASSSGDSHNEQFF
NA	TRBV15	TRBJ2-2	TRBD1	TGTGCCACCAGTCGGGACAGGGTTAGTGCCGGGGAGCTGTTTTTT	CATSRDRVSAGELFF
few	TRBV19	TRBJ1-3	NA	TGTGCCAGTAGGTCCCCTCTAACAGGCCTTACTGGAAACACCATATATTTT	CASRSPLTGLTGNTIYF
NA	TRBV19	TRBJ1-2	NA	TGTGCCAGTAGTATACCATGGGACTCCAATGGCTACACCTTC	CASSIPWDSNGYTF
NA	TRBV9	TRBJ2-5	TRBD1	TGTGCCAGCAGCGGTCCGGGACAGGGTTGGCAGACCCAGTACTTC	CASSGPGQGWQTQYF
NA	TRBV5-6	TRBJ2-1	NA	TGTGCCAGCAGCTTGGGACAGATTCGCTACAATGAGCAGTTCTTC	CASSLGQIRYNEQFF
NA	TRBV5-1	TRBJ2-1	TRBD2	TGCGCCAGCAGCTTGCGGGAGGCACAACCCTACAATGAGCAGTTCTTC	CASSLREAQPYNEQFF
once	TRBV5-4	TRBJ2-7	TRBD1	TGTGCCAGCAGCTTGGCCGGGACAGGGTCGAGGGAGCAGTACTTC	CASSLAGTGSREQYF
NA	TRBV6-5	TRBJ1-1	NA	TGTGCCAGCAGCCGTACCAACACTGAAGCTTTCTTT	CASSRTNTEAFF
NA	TRBV3-1/TRBV3-2	TRBJ2-2	NA	TGTGCCAGCAGCCAAGGAGGGAATTCTAGGGAGCTGTTTTTT	CASSQGGNSRELFF
few	TRBV4-1	TRBJ1-1	NA	TGCGCCAGCAGCCAAGATAGCATGAGGTTTGGGCGCGGGAACACTGAAGCTTTCTTT	CASSQDSMRFGRGNTEAFF
NA	TRBV21-1	TRBJ1-5	NA	TGTGCCAGCAGCAAACGCTCGCGGATTCAGCCCCAGCATTTT	CASSKRSRIQPQHF
once	TRBV18	TRBJ2-3	NA	TGTGCCAGCTCACTTCGACCAGATACGCAGTATTTT	CASSLRPDTQYF
few	TRBV6-2/TRBV6-3	TRBJ2-1	NA	TGTGCCAGCAGTTCAGATGCGGGGGCAAAAAATGAGCAGTTCTTC	CASSSDAGAKNEQFF
few	TRBV4-1	TRBJ1-2	NA	TGCGCCAGCAGCCAACGAGGAGTTCAGGGATCCCACTATGGCTACACCTTC	CASSQRGVQGSHYGYTF
NA	TRBV5-5	TRBJ1-2	NA	TGTGCCAGCAGCTTGAGGCTGGCCCTCTATGGCTACACCTTC	CASSLRLALYGYTF
once	TRBV15	TRBJ2-5	TRBD1	TGTGCCACCAGCGCCACAGGGGGCGCCGGGACCCAGTACTTC	CATSATGGAGTQYF
NA	TRBV6-4	TRBJ2-1	NA	TGTGCCAGCAGTGACTCAAAGGTGGATTACAATGAGCAGTTCTTC	CASSDSKVDYNEQFF
NA	TRBV5-5	TRBJ2-7	NA	TGTGCCAGCAGCTTGACACAGAGCGGGCGCGAGCAGTACTTC	CASSLTQSGREQYF
NA	TRBV4-3	TRBJ1-1	NA	TGCGCCAGCAGCCAAGATACAGGGTACCCTGAAGCTTTCTTT	CASSQDTGYPEAFF
NA	TRBV6-2/TRBV6-3	TRBJ1-1	TRBD1	TGTGCCAGCAGTTCTATTGGGACAGGGTTGAGAACTGAAGCTTTCTTT	CASSSIGTGLRTEAFF
NA	TRBV28	TRBJ1-1	NA	TGTGCCAGCAGTTTTGGGCGTATTGGGATAACTGAAGCTTTCTTT	CASSFGRIGITEAFF
NA	TRBV18	TRBJ1-1	NA	TGTGCCAGCTCACCCCTTCCAGGCGCCCTATCTGAAGCTTTCTTT	CASSPLPGALSEAFF
NA	TRBV19	TRBJ1-1	NA	TGTGCCAGTAGTCCATCAACTGCGGGCACTGAAGCTTTCTTT	CASSPSTAGTEAFF